At least ten counts were recorded for the clone carrying this TCR beta chain. Its antigen is still unknown. This sample was included in a study of HIV-infected patients and healthy controls. General study points: The diversity differences were not explained by slight age and sex differences between study cohorts.

The germline V and J ends were trimmed by 3 bases and 1 base, with 14 bases remaining between them. Germline-derived CDR1 and CDR2 are LGHNA and YNFKEQ. The length of the CDR3 is 16 residues. Whole blood was used without fractionation, so all unsorted peripheral T cells were included. 500 ng RNA was reverse transcribed with alpha and beta constant-region primers. Each of the alpha and beta chains got its own library through chain-specific third strand synthesis with indices. MiXCR, applied by TCRdb to the 5' RACE reads, yields one record per CDR3 protein. The top ten hold roughly 30% of the sample, which has over 9,000 distinct CDR3 sequences, around 8.2% seen once.

This sequence was found in an adult with HIV infection. The donor label of this sample is uncertain. The sequenced sample was blood, obtained before antiretroviral therapy. V gene TRBV4-2 combines with J gene TRBJ2-3; possibly TRBD2 for D (6 bases). CDR3 in amino acids: CASSHHSGLRTDTQYF. CDR3 DNA: TGTGCCAGCAGCCATCACAGCGGGTTACGCACAGATACGCAGTATTTT.